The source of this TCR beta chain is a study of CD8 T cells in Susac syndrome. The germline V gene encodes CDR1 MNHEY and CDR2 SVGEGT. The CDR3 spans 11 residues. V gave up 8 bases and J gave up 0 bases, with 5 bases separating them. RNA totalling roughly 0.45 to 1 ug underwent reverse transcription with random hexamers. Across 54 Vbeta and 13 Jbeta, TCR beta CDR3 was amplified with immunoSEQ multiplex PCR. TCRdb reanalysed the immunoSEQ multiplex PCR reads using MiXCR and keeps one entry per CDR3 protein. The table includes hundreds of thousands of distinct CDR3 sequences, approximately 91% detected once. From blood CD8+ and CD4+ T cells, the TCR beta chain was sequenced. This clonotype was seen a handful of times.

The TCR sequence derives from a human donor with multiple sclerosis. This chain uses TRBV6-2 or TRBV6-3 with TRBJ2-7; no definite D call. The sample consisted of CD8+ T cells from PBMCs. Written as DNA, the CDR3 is TGTGCCAGCGGTGGCTCCTACGAGCAGTACTTC. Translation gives CASGGSYEQYF.